This T cell receptor beta chain was recovered during a study of blood T cell repertoires in COVID-19. Here immunoSEQ multiplex PCR was the method, and the copy in TCRdb shows in-frame clones only, minus some. The sample has about 90,000 clones; 85% are singletons. Trimming left V 5 bases short and J 8 bases short, with 18 bases between. The CDR3 totals 15 residues. Looked up from germline, CDR1 is LNHDA and CDR2 is SQIVND (reference sequence). The genes are TRBV19 and TRBJ1-4; tentatively, D is TRBD1 (5 bases). This clonotype was sampled from a woman aged 70-85 years with active or convalescent COVID-19. The specimen sequenced was peripheral blood. CDR3 region: CASSSIYGGQEKLFF. DNA for the CDR3: TGTGCCAGTAGTTCTATATACGGGGGTCAGGAAAAACTGTTTTTT.